This T cell receptor (beta chain) was recorded in a study of shared clonotypes between healthy human individuals. Notes on the study in general: Generation probabilities of non-shared clonotypes were lower (relative to those shared by all four donors).

The germline V gene has CDR1 SNHLY and CDR2 FYNNEI. V was clipped by 4 bases and J by 6 bases, with 8 bases between them. The length of the CDR3 is 12 residues. Free of recent acute infections or vaccinations, the donors were healthy HIV-negative adults. Only a few counts were recorded for this clone. Its cognate antigen is unknown. Libraries were prepared by immunoSEQ multiplex PCR; TCRdb keeps only in-frame clonotypes and omits some of them. The data hold about a million clones, with approximately 80% observed a single time. This chain joins TRBV2 and TRBJ2-3; D remains unclear. Sequenced: memory CD4+ T cells sorted from blood. Subset of the sample: CD45RA-negative fraction. The sequence derives from a man aged 18 to 29 in good health. DNA for the CDR3: TGTGCCAGCAGTGTCCTACGGGATACGCAGTATTTT. Translated: CASSVLRDTQYF.